One and the same sample provided the 7 T cell receptor beta chains below, sequenced in a study of T-cell reconstitution after alpha-beta-depleted transplantation in children. As it was prepared, the TCRbeta library received unique molecular identifiers. TCRdb re-called the PCR reads with MiXCR, one entry per CDR3 protein. The sample lists 450,000 to 600,000 distinct CDR3 sequences; roughly 33% were seen once. Material: PBMCs from the stem cell graft donor, obtained from the stem cell graft. These receptors were obtained from a human donor who donated a stem cell graft to a child with aplastic anemia.

The chain recombines TRBV7-2 with TRBJ2-2, with 8 bases aligning to TRBD2. Per the germline V gene, CDR1 is SGHTA and CDR2 is FQGNSA. This CDR3 has 16 amino acids. The ends lost 4 bases at V and 1 base at J; junction bases unmatched: 5. The CDR3 bases are TGTGCCAGCAGCTCGGTAGCGGGGAAGAACACCGGGGAGCTGTTTTTT. Translated, it gives CASSSVAGKNTGELFF.

The chain joins TRBV5-1 to TRBJ2-1; D remains ambiguous. Trimming left V 1 base short and J 6 bases short, with 5 bases between. The CDR3 is made up of 12 amino acids. Germline V lookup: CDR1 SGHRS, CDR2 YFSETQ. CDR3 sequence reads: CASSLTTNEQFF. CDR3 sequence (DNA): TGCGCCAGCAGCTTGACCACCAATGAGCAGTTCTTC. The full variable domain, its missing parts supplied by reference TRBV5-1 and TRBJ2-1, is KAGVTQTPRYLIKTRGQQVTLSCSPISGHRSVSWYQQTPGQGLQFLFEYFSETQRNKGNFPGRFSGRQFSNSRSEMNVSTLELGDSALYLCASSLTTNEQFFGPGTRLTVL.

This clonotype was seen a handful of times. This chain joins TRBV30 and TRBJ2-7; D gene uncertain. This CDR3 has 13 residues. The V gene lost 0 bases and the J gene lost 3 bases, with 9 bases spanning the gap. Germline V gives CDR1 GTSNPN, CDR2 SVGIG (reference sequence). The CDR3 nucleotides are TGTGCCTGGAGTGTGGGTCAGTTCTACGAGCAGTACTTC. Protein sequence: CAWSVGQFYEQYF.

The rearrangement links TRBV11-1 to TRBJ1-4, with a possible D match to TRBD1 (5 bases). In germline, CDR1 is SGHAT, CDR2 FQDESV (reference sequence). The CDR3 runs to 18 residues. Trimming pared 1 base from V and 8 bases from J, leaving 23 bases between. The CDR3 here is CASSLVMAGLRTTEKLFF. In DNA form, the CDR3 reads TGTGCCAGCAGCTTAGTTATGGCGGGACTAAGAACAACCGAAAAACTGTTTTTT. Variable domain in full (rest from reference TRBV11-1 and TRBJ1-4): EAEVAQSPRYKITEKSQAVAFWCDPISGHATLYWYRQILGQGPELLVQFQDESVVDDSQLPKDRFSAERLKGVDSTLKIQPAELGDSAMYLCASSLVMAGLRTTEKLFFGSGTQLSVL.

The sample holds a few counts of this clonotype. The chain has TRBV20-1 and TRBJ1-5, with D possibly TRBD1 on 6 matching bases. The germline V gene encodes CDR1 DFQATT and CDR2 SNEGSKA (reference sequence). The V and J ends lost 6 bases and 3 bases respectively, with 12 bases between them. The CDR3 is 13 residues long. The chain's CDR3 is CSAEGGVNQPQHF. Written as DNA, the CDR3 is TGCAGTGCGGAGGGGGGGGTCAATCAGCCCCAGCATTTT.

J is TRBJ2-5 and V is TRBV4-1; D is unclear. The CDR3 has 19 amino acids. V lost 4 bases and J lost 4, with 28 bases in between. The germline gives CDR1 MGHRA, CDR2 YSYEKL. Here the CDR3 reads CASSLHPRVDPGPGETQYF. As DNA, the CDR3 is TGCGCCAGCAGCCTACACCCAAGAGTAGACCCGGGCCCCGGAGAGACCCAGTACTTC.

The rearrangement uses TRBV9 and TRBJ2-1; perhaps TRBD1 as D (5 bases). This CDR3 spans 13 amino acids. Germline CDR1 SGDLS, CDR2 YYNGEE. Trimming shortened V by 4 bases and J by 7 bases, and 12 bases separated the two germline ends. The CDR3: CASSPGHRNEQFF. The DNA for the CDR3 is TGTGCCAGCAGCCCCGGACACAGGAATGAGCAGTTCTTC. The entire variable domain, with the rest obtained from reference TRBV9 and TRBJ2-1, is as follows: DSGVTQTPKHLITATGQRVTLRCSPRSGDLSVYWYQQSLDQGLQFLIQYYNGEERAKGNILERFSAQQFPDLHSELNLSSLELGDSALYFCASSPGHRNEQFFGPGTRLTVL.